The source of this T cell receptor (beta chain) is a study of beta chain features in type 1 diabetes. Overall study findings and caveats: Among all four CD4+ subsets, Type 1 diabetes patients had TCRB CDR3s that were moderately but significantly shorter.

Details on this clone: Its matching antigen is unknown.

The CDR3 loop spans 15 amino acids. Looked up from germline, CDR1 is SEHNR and CDR2 is FQNEAQ (reference sequence). V was shortened by 3 bases and J by 2 bases, with 8 bases between the two germline ends. Every isolated RNA sample was fully reverse transcribed, so sequencing captured expressed TCRB transcripts. Method: immunoSEQ multiplex PCR; TCRdb's copy keeps in-frame clones and lacks some. The sample consists of 450,000 to 600,000 clones, over 25% of them appearing once. The authors sorted CD4+ naive, central memory, regulatory and stem cell-like memory cells via CD45RO/CCR7/CD25/CD127/CD95/CD27.

This chain joins TRBV7-9 and TRBJ2-6, with D hard to call. The sequence derives from a man between 18 and 29 years old in good health. The sample consisted of naive CD4+ T cells from blood. CDR3 DNA sequence: TGTGCCAGCAGCTTCTCGGTAGCTGGGGCCAACGTCCTGACTTTC. Protein product: CASSFSVAGANVLTF.